This TCR beta chain is from a study of shared clonotypes between healthy human individuals. Germline CDR1 is MDHEN and CDR2 is SYDVKM. The CDR3 sequence is 15 residues long. The junction had 5 bases not matched to a gene; V was cut back by 4 bases and J by 2 bases. Genomic DNA (from each subset) was split evenly across several immunoSEQ plates. Measured with immunoSEQ multiplex PCR; TCRdb has only the in-frame clones, and not every one. The sample records hundreds of thousands of clones, 96% being singletons. Naive CD8 cells were CD45RO-negative, positively selected for CCR7, excluding terminally differentiated effector memory CD45RA+ cells.

The sample consisted of naive CD8+ T cells sorted from blood. The TCR comes from a man aged 25-40 years in good health. The rearrangement uses TRBV28 and TRBJ2-1; 7 nucleotides agree with TRBD1. This CDR3 is CASSSTGAPYNEQFF. The CDR3 DNA reads TGTGCCAGCAGTTCTACAGGGGCGCCCTACAATGAGCAGTTCTTC.